This is a list of T cell receptor beta chains from one sample in a study of cytomegalovirus exposure and HLA in healthy donors. Some clones are missing from TCRdb's copy, which holds only in-frame ones; the method was immunoSEQ multiplex PCR. Found here are roughly 86,000 clones, about 71% of them singletons; the top ten hold more than 7%. Sequencing used PBMCs. The receptor source for this set is a man aged 55-75 years in good health and CMV-seronegative. Each CDR3 is given with its conserved first and last residue. The D gene is left open where the match is weak. Clone sizes are given selectively: once, few, many, or a class where the clone is expanded.

CDR3nt: TGTGCCACCAGCAGAGAAAGACAGGGGTTCGATGAGCAGTTCTTC; CDR3aa: CATSRERQGFDEQFF; v_gene: TRBV15; d_gene: TRBD1; abundance: NA; j_gene: TRBJ2-1
CDR3nt: TGTGCCAGCAGCCTAAGCGGCTACAATGAGCAGTTCTTC; CDR3aa: CASSLSGYNEQFF; v_gene: TRBV28; d_gene: NA; abundance: few; j_gene: TRBJ2-1
CDR3nt: TGTGCCATCAGGGAGGGGGCAGGCTACGAGCAGTACTTC; CDR3aa: CAIREGAGYEQYF; v_gene: TRBV10-3; d_gene: NA; abundance: few; j_gene: TRBJ2-7
CDR3nt: TGTGCCAGTAGTATATCCCGGGACACTCGGGATTCACCCCTCCACTTT; CDR3aa: CASSISRDTRDSPLHF; v_gene: TRBV19; d_gene: NA; abundance: NA; j_gene: TRBJ1-6
CDR3nt: TGCAGCGAGCTCGCTAGAGACCGAGAGACCCAGTACTTC; CDR3aa: CSELARDRETQYF; v_gene: TRBV29-1; d_gene: NA; abundance: NA; j_gene: TRBJ2-5
CDR3nt: TGCAGGCTACAACAACAGGGATTCTATAACGAGCAGTACTTC; CDR3aa: CRLQQQGFYNEQYF; v_gene: TRBV29-1; d_gene: NA; abundance: once; j_gene: TRBJ2-7
CDR3nt: TGTGCCAGCAGCTTAAAAAAGCCAAATTCACCCCTCCACTTT; CDR3aa: CASSLKKPNSPLHF; v_gene: TRBV7-2; d_gene: NA; abundance: NA; j_gene: TRBJ1-6
CDR3nt: TGTGCCTGGAGTTCTGGCAGGCACTACGAGCAGTACTTC; CDR3aa: CAWSSGRHYEQYF; v_gene: TRBV30; d_gene: NA; abundance: NA; j_gene: TRBJ2-7
CDR3nt: TGTGCCAGCAGCGTAGCCGGGGGGTTTGGCGGGGAGCTGTTTTTT; CDR3aa: CASSVAGGFGGELFF; v_gene: TRBV9; d_gene: TRBD2; abundance: NA; j_gene: TRBJ2-2
CDR3nt: TGTGCCAGCAGTTACCAGGGGGTATCGGAGACCCAGTACTTC; CDR3aa: CASSYQGVSETQYF; v_gene: TRBV6-5; d_gene: TRBD1; abundance: NA; j_gene: TRBJ2-5
CDR3nt: TGTGCCAGCAGCTCGGGACAGGGTTTTGAAAAACTGTTTTTT; CDR3aa: CASSSGQGFEKLFF; v_gene: TRBV7-9; d_gene: TRBD1; abundance: NA; j_gene: TRBJ1-4
CDR3nt: TGTGCCAGCAGCTCGTACCAAGAGACCCAGTACTTC; CDR3aa: CASSSYQETQYF; v_gene: TRBV7-2; d_gene: NA; abundance: NA; j_gene: TRBJ2-5
CDR3nt: TGTGCCAGCACGCAGGGTGAACAGCCCCAGCATTTT; CDR3aa: CASTQGEQPQHF; v_gene: TRBV6-6; d_gene: NA; abundance: NA; j_gene: TRBJ1-5
CDR3nt: TGTGCCAGCTCACAGGGACAGGGTCCCACTGAAGCTTTCTTT; CDR3aa: CASSQGQGPTEAFF; v_gene: TRBV18; d_gene: TRBD1; abundance: few; j_gene: TRBJ1-1
CDR3nt: TGTGCCAGCAGCACCTCTAGCGGGCCCTTCTACGAGCAGTACTTC; CDR3aa: CASSTSSGPFYEQYF; v_gene: TRBV7-6; d_gene: TRBD2; abundance: once; j_gene: TRBJ2-7
CDR3nt: TGCGCCAGCAGCCAACGGACAGGAGATGGCTACACCTTC; CDR3aa: CASSQRTGDGYTF; v_gene: TRBV4-1; d_gene: TRBD1; abundance: NA; j_gene: TRBJ1-2
CDR3nt: TGTGCCAGCAGCTTTGTTCGTGATACGCAGTATTTT; CDR3aa: CASSFVRDTQYF; v_gene: TRBV5-6; d_gene: NA; abundance: few; j_gene: TRBJ2-3
CDR3nt: TGTGCCACCAGCAGGGACAGAGAGACCCAGTACTTC; CDR3aa: CATSRDRETQYF; v_gene: TRBV15; d_gene: NA; abundance: NA; j_gene: TRBJ2-5
CDR3nt: TGCGCCAGCAGCTTGGTGGGGCAGTTTGACTCTGGGGCCAACGTCCTGACTTTC; CDR3aa: CASSLVGQFDSGANVLTF; v_gene: TRBV5-1; d_gene: NA; abundance: NA; j_gene: TRBJ2-6
CDR3nt: TGTGCCAGTAGCACCGGGACTAGCGGGAGACCCGCCTACAATGAGCAGTTCTTC; CDR3aa: CASSTGTSGRPAYNEQFF; v_gene: TRBV19; d_gene: TRBD2; abundance: NA; j_gene: TRBJ2-1
CDR3nt: TGCGCCAGCAGCTTTTTGGACAGTACCGGGGAGCTGTTTTTT; CDR3aa: CASSFLDSTGELFF; v_gene: TRBV5-1; d_gene: NA; abundance: NA; j_gene: TRBJ2-2
CDR3nt: TGTGCCAGCAGCGCCCAGGGGGCTGTGGGCACTGAAGCTTTCTTT; CDR3aa: CASSAQGAVGTEAFF; v_gene: TRBV9; d_gene: TRBD1; abundance: NA; j_gene: TRBJ1-1
CDR3nt: TGTGCCAGCAGCTACCTACAGGGGAATCAGCCCCAGCATTTT; CDR3aa: CASSYLQGNQPQHF; v_gene: TRBV5-6; d_gene: TRBD1; abundance: once; j_gene: TRBJ1-5
CDR3nt: TGTGCCAGCAGCTTGGCGAGGGGAAGGACAGTTGAAGTAACTGAAGCTTTCTTT; CDR3aa: CASSLARGRTVEVTEAFF; v_gene: TRBV5-8; d_gene: NA; abundance: NA; j_gene: TRBJ1-1
CDR3nt: TGTGCCAGCAGTGTAAACAGGGGAGAGACCCAGTACTTC; CDR3aa: CASSVNRGETQYF; v_gene: TRBV6-1; d_gene: TRBD1; abundance: NA; j_gene: TRBJ2-5
CDR3nt: TGTGCCAGCAGCGGACCAGGGGCGGATGGCTACACCTTC; CDR3aa: CASSGPGADGYTF; v_gene: TRBV7-6; d_gene: NA; abundance: once; j_gene: TRBJ1-2
CDR3nt: TGCAGCGTCCTCACCAACGCCGCAGGGGACGGTCAGCCCCAGCATTTT; CDR3aa: CSVLTNAAGDGQPQHF; v_gene: TRBV29-1; d_gene: NA; abundance: NA; j_gene: TRBJ1-5
CDR3nt: TGTGCCAGCAGTAGGACAGTTCAAGAGACCCAGTACTTC; CDR3aa: CASSRTVQETQYF; v_gene: TRBV6-5; d_gene: NA; abundance: NA; j_gene: TRBJ2-5
CDR3nt: TGTGCCAGCAGCCAGGAGTCAGGGACAGGACAGCCCCAGCATTTT; CDR3aa: CASSQESGTGQPQHF; v_gene: TRBV7-2; d_gene: TRBD1; abundance: NA; j_gene: TRBJ1-5
CDR3nt: TGCGCCAGCAGCCTTAGCGGGGGGGCCTACAATGAGCAGTTCTTC; CDR3aa: CASSLSGGAYNEQFF; v_gene: TRBV5-1; d_gene: TRBD2; abundance: NA; j_gene: TRBJ2-1